The clone carrying this T cell receptor beta chain was recorded many times. As yet, its antigen is unknown. Investigators amplified TCR beta CDR3 regions from RNA transcripts. An opening RT-PCR round employed HTBI primers and preceded a second-round multiplex PCR. In TCRdb, the multiplex PCR reads were re-called with MiXCR into one record per CDR3 protein. Of 200,000 to 250,000 distinct CDR3 sequences in the sample, 20% to 25% were seen once. The data were taken from a study of Graves' ophthalmopathy and Graves' hyperthyroidism. Findings of the study overall: Blood also contained most of the expanded thyroid clonotypes above 0.001 frequency.

Disease in donors with ophthalmopathy had moderate-to-severe activity, CAS ≥3, NOSPECS ≥4 and under 3 months' duration. Patients were diagnosed from clinical symptoms, serum thyroxine, TRAb, thyroid ultrasound and orbital computed tomography. Someone took the PBMCs out of around 10 ml of fresh peripheral blood. The TCR originated in a woman aged 50 to 60 with Graves' ophthalmopathy. Sequencing was performed on peripheral blood.

This chain's CDR3 is CASSAGRVEAEAFF. The CDR3 coding sequence is TGTGCCAGCAGCGCCGGACGGGTTGAGGCTGAAGCTTTCTTT. The chain employs TRBV9 and TRBJ1-1; the D is unclear. The V gene's germline CDR1 is SGDLS and CDR2 YYNGEE. CDR3 length equals 14 residues. V was shortened by 3 bases and J by 6 bases, with 15 bases between the two germline ends.